The 23 T cell receptor beta chains below were found in one sample sequenced in a study of CD8 T cells in ankylosing spondylitis. TCRdb itself ran the 5' RACE reads through MiXCR, one entry per CDR3 protein. This repertoire shows about 390,000 distinct CDR3 sequences, more than 20% found once; its top ten account for 16%. Study-level findings and limits: Within ankylosing spondylitis blood, a TCR beta motif made up of under 10 highly homologous variants appeared to be characteristic.

These receptors have no known antigen. The source material was blood, either unsorted or a sorted T cell fraction (not recorded which). The receptors were gathered from a male donor with ankylosing spondylitis.

This clonotype was seen a few times. This sequence joins TRBV12-3 or TRBV12-4 and TRBJ2-2; TRBD2 matches 8 bases. Trimming took 8 bases from V and 6 from J; bases not matched to a gene: 14. CDR3 size: 16 residues. This chain's CDR3 is CASAPRGGSGAGELFF. The CDR3 nucleotides are TGTGCCAGCGCCCCCCGGGGGGGGAGCGGCGCCGGGGAGCTGTTTTTT.

The CDR3 DNA is TGTGCCACCAGCAGAGACCAGGTGGCCGGGGAGCTGTTTTTT. Its protein is CATSRDQVAGELFF. The V call is TRBV15, the J call TRBJ2-2, with unresolved D. CDR1 and CDR2 from the germline V gene are LNHNV and YYDKDF (reference sequence). The ends were cut back, 0 bases at V and 6 bases at J, with 8 bases in the middle. CDR3 length: 14 amino acids.

This rearrangement joins TRBV20-1 to TRBJ2-3, with 9 bases aligning to TRBD1. The germline gives CDR1 DFQATT, CDR2 SNEGSKA (reference sequence). V lost 3 bases and J lost 0; bases outside the gene matches: 4. This CDR3 is built from 15 residues. In nucleotides, the CDR3 is TGCAGTGCTAGCGACGGACAGGGGAGCACAGATACGCAGTATTTT. Protein sequence: CSASDGQGSTDTQYF.

The rearrangement links TRBV9 to TRBJ2-5; 8 bases match TRBD2. The CDR3 consists of 17 residues. CDR1 and CDR2 (germline): SGDLS, YYNGEE. The junction had 11 bases not matched to a gene; V was cut back by 3 bases and J by 1 base. The CDR3 here is CASSARTSTWGQETQYF. The CDR3 coding sequence is TGTGCCAGCAGCGCAAGGACTAGCACTTGGGGCCAAGAGACCCAGTACTTC.

This clonotype was detected only a few times. This chain joins TRBV5-6 and TRBJ1-5, with no clear D. The CDR3 is 16 amino acids. Germline loops: CDR1 SGHDT, CDR2 YYEEEE. Trimming pared 1 base from V and 0 bases from J, leaving 11 bases between. CDR3 in amino acids: CASSLSPLYSNQPQHF. The CDR3 nucleotides read TGTGCCAGCAGCTTGAGTCCGCTCTATAGCAATCAGCCCCAGCATTTT.

There are many counts of this clonotype. The chain employs TRBV7-9 and TRBJ2-5; 10 nucleotides match TRBD2. Germline V gene data show CDR1 as SEHNR and CDR2 as FQNEAQ (reference sequence). J lost 4 bases, V lost 3 bases, and 8 bases had no gene match. This CDR3 contains 16 residues. The CDR3 loop is CASSFGLAEGPETQYF. CDR3 in DNA: TGTGCCAGCAGCTTCGGACTAGCGGAGGGTCCAGAGACCCAGTACTTC. Complete variable domain (other parts from reference TRBV7-9 and TRBJ2-5): DTGVSQNPRHKITKRGQNVTFRCDPISEHNRLYWYRQTLGQGPEFLTYFQNEAQLEKSRLLSDRFSAERPKGSFSTLEIQRTEQGDSAMYLCASSFGLAEGPETQYFGPGTRLLVL.

The rearrangement joins TRBV10-2 to TRBJ2-1; 12 nucleotides agree with TRBD2. The J segment lost 10 bases and the V segment lost 4 bases, leaving 8 bases of the junction unmatched. This CDR3 has 15 residues. CDR1 WSHSY and CDR2 SAAADI come from the germline V gene. The CDR3 DNA follows: TGCGCCAGCAGTGTACTAGCGGGAGGCGGGCTGGAGCAGTTCTTC. Encoded protein: CASSVLAGGGLEQFF.

The chain has TRBV6-2 or TRBV6-3 and TRBJ2-2; 7 bases are shared with TRBD2. With V trimmed by 9 bases and J by 5 bases, 12 bases remained unmatched. This CDR3 spans 15 amino acids. Germline CDR1 and CDR2: MNHEY and SVGEGT. The CDR3 protein is CASISGGRGTGELFF. CDR3 nucleotides: TGTGCCAGTATCTCTGGCGGGAGAGGGACCGGGGAGCTGTTTTTT.

This chain links TRBV4-1 with TRBJ2-7; D may be TRBD2 (6 bases). Between the trimmed V and J ends, which lost 0 bases and 2 bases, there was a span of 11 bases. Germline loops: CDR1 MGHRA, CDR2 YSYEKL. This CDR3 comprises 15 residues. CDR3 nucleotide sequence: TGCGCCAGCAGCCAAGATCACGGGAGTGCCTACGAGCAGTACTTC. Amino acids: CASSQDHGSAYEQYF.

This rearrangement joins TRBV3-1 to TRBJ2-2; 8 positions agree with TRBD1. CDR1 is LGHDT, CDR2 YNNKEL, per germline (reference sequence). There are 16 residues in the CDR3. The ends lost 4 bases at V and 7 bases at J; junction bases unmatched: 11. The chain's CDR3 is CASSLRLGQGVGELFF. In DNA, the CDR3 is TGTGCCAGCAGCCTCCGTCTCGGACAGGGAGTCGGGGAGCTGTTTTTT.

This chain uses TRBV27 with TRBJ1-1; 7 bases fit TRBD1. Germline V gives CDR1 MNHEY, CDR2 SMNVEV (reference sequence). After removal of 4 bases from V and 4 bases from J, the junction contained 15 bases not matched to a gene. There are 17 residues in the CDR3. CDR3 coding DNA: TGTGCCAGCAGTTCCAACAGGGGAAGGAGGCAAGCCACTGAAGCTTTCTTT. It codes for CASSSNRGRRQATEAFF.

The V and J genes are TRBV12-3 or TRBV12-4 and TRBJ1-1; 8 bases align to TRBD1. This CDR3 has 14 residues. V trimming: 3 bases; J trimming: 5 bases; junction bases outside the gene matches: 5. In nucleotides, the CDR3 is TGTGCCAGCAGTTTGATCACAGGGGGGACTGAAGCTTTCTTT. Amino acid sequence: CASSLITGGTEAFF.

The CDR3: CASSLPPTRIEAFF. The CDR3 DNA is TGTGCCAGCAGCTTACCCCCCACCCGGATCGAAGCTTTCTTT. The chain is built from TRBV7-3 and TRBJ1-1; D unclear. The V gene lost 2 bases and the J gene lost 8 bases, with 15 bases spanning the gap. This CDR3 has 14 residues. From germline, CDR1 is SGHTA and CDR2 FQGTGA.

This clonotype was seen a few times. V is TRBV20-1 and J is TRBJ2-3, with TRBD2 matching 7 bases. The ends lost 1 base at V and 2 bases at J; junction bases unmatched: 3. The germline V gene encodes CDR1 DFQATT and CDR2 SNEGSKA (reference sequence). The CDR3 has 14 residues. CDR3 region: CSARVRDYTDTQYF. The CDR3, as DNA: TGCAGTGCTAGAGTGCGGGACTACACAGATACGCAGTATTTT.

This clonotype was observed a handful of times. J is TRBJ2-5 and V is TRBV12-3 or TRBV12-4; D could derive from TRBD1 or TRBD2 (7 bases each). The germline V and J ends were trimmed by 3 bases and 2 bases, with 13 bases remaining between them. The CDR3 is 15 residues long. In nucleotides, the CDR3 is TGTGCCAGCAGTTTCGAGCGGGACAGACAAGAGACCCAGTACTTC. Translated, it gives CASSFERDRQETQYF.

In this sample, this clonotype turned up many times. The CDR3 region has the DNA TGTGCCAGCAGCTTAATGGTCAGGGAGGTTGACAACACCGGGGAGCTGTTTTTT. Protein sequence: CASSLMVREVDNTGELFF. The gene calls are TRBV11-1 and TRBJ2-2; the D gene is possibly TRBD2 (6 bases). The CDR3 has 18 amino acids. Germline V gives CDR1 SGHAT, CDR2 FQDESV (reference sequence). Trimming stripped 2 bases from V and 2 bases from J, with 18 bases between.

The chain joins TRBV25-1 to TRBJ2-5; perhaps TRBD1 as D (7 bases). Germline loops: CDR1 MGHDK, CDR2 SYGVNS. The CDR3 contains 15 residues. V gave up 1 base and J gave up 4 bases, with 13 bases separating them. Here the CDR3 DNA reads TGTGCCAGCAGTGAATCAGGGGGAGGCGGAGAGACCCAGTACTTC. The encoded protein is CASSESGGGGETQYF.

This clonotype appeared a few times. J is TRBJ2-1 and V is TRBV21-1. TRBV21-1 constitutes a pseudogene. The length of the CDR3 is 10 residues. The chain's CDR3 is CASPMNEQFF. For the CDR3, the DNA is TGTGCCAGCCCCATGAATGAGCAGTTCTTC.

The chain is built from TRBV5-1 and TRBJ2-7; D unclear. Germline-derived CDR1 and CDR2 are SGHRS and YFSETQ. The length of the CDR3 is 12 residues. Trimming took 0 bases from V and 2 from J, leaving 3 bases between them. The CDR3 coding sequence is TGCGCCAGCAGCTTGGCCCCCTACGAGCAGTACTTC. This sequence encodes CASSLAPYEQYF.

The genes are TRBV5-1 and TRBJ2-2, with 11 bases identical to TRBD2. With 4 bases clipped from V and 6 bases from J, the junction kept 5 bases outside the gene matches. The CDR3 totals 15 residues. The germline CDR1 and CDR2 sequences are SGHRS and YFSETQ. The CDR3 protein is CASSGLAGGPGELFF. CDR3 DNA: TGCGCCAGCAGCGGACTAGCGGGCGGCCCCGGGGAGCTGTTTTTT.

This sequence joins TRBV20-1 and TRBJ1-1, with no clear D. Germline-derived CDR1 and CDR2 are DFQATT and SNEGSKA (reference sequence). V lost 0 bases to trimming and J lost 1 base, with 12 bases between them. There are 15 residues in the CDR3. This CDR3 is CSARDRAGWNTEAFF. Written as DNA, the CDR3 is TGCAGTGCTAGAGATCGGGCAGGATGGAACACTGAAGCTTTCTTT.

CDR3 amino acids: CATSDPTSGDNEQFF. Here the CDR3 DNA reads TGTGCCACCAGTGATCCGACTAGCGGGGACAATGAGCAGTTCTTC. The V call is TRBV24-1, the J call TRBJ2-1; 11 bases are a match to TRBD2. The germline V gene encodes CDR1 KGHDR and CDR2 SFDVKD. The CDR3 contains 15 residues. V shed 3 bases and J 5 bases; nucleotides not matched to a gene: 2.

The chain recombines TRBV25-1 with TRBJ1-3, with D perhaps TRBD1 (5 bases). CDR3 length equals 15 residues. Deletions cut 6 bases from V and 6 bases from J, with 18 bases between. Looked up from germline, CDR1 is MGHDK and CDR2 is SYGVNS. As DNA, the CDR3 is TGTGCCAGCAGGACTGGGGGAGGGAATGCAAACACCATATATTTT. Its protein is CASRTGGGNANTIYF.